This T cell receptor beta chain emerged from a study of cytomegalovirus exposure and HLA in healthy donors. Study results and limitations: Judged likely to be a sequencing artifact was a cluster of highly shared sequence variants. Earlier analysis found most TCR beta V segments productive about 87% or about 30% of the time. Cytomegalovirus-associated status was assigned to approximately 160 TCR beta chains.

In regard to this clone: Its antigen is unidentified.

Researchers ran the PCR with 60 Vbeta and 13 Jbeta primers. Assay used: immunoSEQ multiplex PCR; TCRdb lists only in-frame clones, some missing. The sample holds roughly 150,000 clones, 82% seen once. Sequencing input: PBMCs. The TCR originated in a male donor in good health and CMV-seronegative.

CDR3 in DNA: TGTGCCAGCAGCCGGGAGTACGATGAGCAGTTCTTC. It yields the protein CASSREYDEQFF. V gene TRBV7-2 combines with J gene TRBJ2-1, with D possibly TRBD2 on 6 matching bases. The V gene lost 5 bases and the J gene lost 8 bases, with 10 bases spanning the gap. The CDR3 loop spans 12 amino acids. Germline assignment: CDR1 SGHTA and CDR2 FQGNSA.